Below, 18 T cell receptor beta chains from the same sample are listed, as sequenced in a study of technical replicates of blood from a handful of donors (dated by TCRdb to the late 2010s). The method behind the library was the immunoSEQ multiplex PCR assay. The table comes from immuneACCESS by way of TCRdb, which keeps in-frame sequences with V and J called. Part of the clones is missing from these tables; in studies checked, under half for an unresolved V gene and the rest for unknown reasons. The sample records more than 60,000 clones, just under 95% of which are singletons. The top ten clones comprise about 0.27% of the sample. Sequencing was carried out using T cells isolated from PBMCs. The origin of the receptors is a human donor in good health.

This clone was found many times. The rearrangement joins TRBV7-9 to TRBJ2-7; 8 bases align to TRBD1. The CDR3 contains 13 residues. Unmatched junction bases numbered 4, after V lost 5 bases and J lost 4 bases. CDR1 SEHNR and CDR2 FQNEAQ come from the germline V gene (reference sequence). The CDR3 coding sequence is TGTGCCAGCAGCCCTCAGGGGGCTTACGAGCAGTACTTC. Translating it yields CASSPQGAYEQYF.

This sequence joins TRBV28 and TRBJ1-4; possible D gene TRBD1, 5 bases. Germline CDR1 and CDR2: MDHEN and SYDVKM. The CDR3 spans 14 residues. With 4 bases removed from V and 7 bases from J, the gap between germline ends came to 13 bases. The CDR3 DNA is TGTGCCAGCAGTTCCCAGGGTCGGTCTGAAAAACTGTTTTTT. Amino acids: CASSSQGRSEKLFF.

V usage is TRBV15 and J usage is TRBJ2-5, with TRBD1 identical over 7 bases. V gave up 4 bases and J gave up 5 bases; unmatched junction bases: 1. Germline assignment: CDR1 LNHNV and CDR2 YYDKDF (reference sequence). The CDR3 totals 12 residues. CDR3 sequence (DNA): TGTGCCACCAGCATCAGGGGGGAGACCCAGTACTTC. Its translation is CATSIRGETQYF.

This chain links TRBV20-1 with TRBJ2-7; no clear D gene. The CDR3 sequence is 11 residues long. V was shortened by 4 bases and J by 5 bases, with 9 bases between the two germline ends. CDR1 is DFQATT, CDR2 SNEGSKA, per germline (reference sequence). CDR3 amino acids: CSAILSHEQYF. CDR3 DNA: TGCAGTGCTATTCTGAGCCACGAGCAGTACTTC.

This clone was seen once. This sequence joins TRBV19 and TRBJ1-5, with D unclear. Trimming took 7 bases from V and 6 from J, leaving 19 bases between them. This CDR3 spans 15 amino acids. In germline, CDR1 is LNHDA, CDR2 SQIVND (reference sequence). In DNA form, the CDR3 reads TGTGCCAGTACCACTCAAGGGCTGCGGGTTCAGCCCCAGCATTTT. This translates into CASTTQGLRVQPQHF.

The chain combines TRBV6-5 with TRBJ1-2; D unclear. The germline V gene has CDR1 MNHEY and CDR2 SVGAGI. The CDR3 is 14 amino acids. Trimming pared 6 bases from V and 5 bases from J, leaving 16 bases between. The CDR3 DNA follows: TGTGCCAGCAGGGGCACGGCCCTGTTTTATGGCTACACCTTC. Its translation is CASRGTALFYGYTF.

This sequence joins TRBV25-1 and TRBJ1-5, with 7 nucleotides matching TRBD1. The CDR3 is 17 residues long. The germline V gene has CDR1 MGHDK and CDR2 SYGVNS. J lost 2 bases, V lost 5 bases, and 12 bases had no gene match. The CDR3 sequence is CASSPSRDSTGNQPQHF. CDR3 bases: TGTGCCAGCAGTCCGTCCCGGGACAGTACTGGCAATCAGCCCCAGCATTTT.

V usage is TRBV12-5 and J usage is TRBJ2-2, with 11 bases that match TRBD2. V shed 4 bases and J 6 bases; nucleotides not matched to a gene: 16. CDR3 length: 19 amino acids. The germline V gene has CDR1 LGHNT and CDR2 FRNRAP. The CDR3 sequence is CASGSIGLAGPKGPGELFF. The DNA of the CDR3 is TGTGCTAGTGGTTCCATCGGACTAGCGGGCCCTAAGGGCCCCGGGGAGCTGTTTTTT. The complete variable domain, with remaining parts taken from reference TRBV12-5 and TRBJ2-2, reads DARVTQTPRHKVTEMGQEVTMRCQPILGHNTVFWYRQTMMQGLELLAYFRNRAPLDDSGMPKDRFSAEMPDATLATLKIQPSEPRDSAVYFCASGSIGLAGPKGPGELFFGEGSRLTVL.

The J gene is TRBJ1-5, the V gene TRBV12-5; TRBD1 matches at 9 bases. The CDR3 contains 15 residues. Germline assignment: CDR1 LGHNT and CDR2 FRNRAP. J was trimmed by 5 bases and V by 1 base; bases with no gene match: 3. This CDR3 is CASGLADRGDQPQHF. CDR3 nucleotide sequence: TGTGCTAGTGGTTTGGCGGACAGGGGAGATCAGCCCCAGCATTTT.

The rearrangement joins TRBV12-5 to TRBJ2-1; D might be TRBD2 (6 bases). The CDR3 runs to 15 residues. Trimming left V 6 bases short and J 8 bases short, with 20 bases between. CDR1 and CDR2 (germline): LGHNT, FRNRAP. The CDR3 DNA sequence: TGTGCTAGTGGCAGAGCCGGGACTTCCGGGGATGAGCAGTTCTTC. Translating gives CASGRAGTSGDEQFF.

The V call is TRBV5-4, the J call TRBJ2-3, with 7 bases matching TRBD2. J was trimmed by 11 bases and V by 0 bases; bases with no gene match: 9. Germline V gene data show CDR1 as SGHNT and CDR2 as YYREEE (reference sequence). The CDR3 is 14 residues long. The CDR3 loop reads CASSLVASGKGQYF. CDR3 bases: TGTGCCAGCAGCTTGGTGGCTAGCGGAAAAGGGCAGTATTTT.

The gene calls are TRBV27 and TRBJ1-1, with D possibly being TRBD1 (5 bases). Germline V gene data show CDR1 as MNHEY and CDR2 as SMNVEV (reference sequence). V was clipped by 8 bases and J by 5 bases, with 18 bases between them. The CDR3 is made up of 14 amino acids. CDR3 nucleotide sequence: TGTGCCAGCTCTATTAACGGGGGAGTAACTGAAGCTTTCTTT. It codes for CASSINGGVTEAFF.

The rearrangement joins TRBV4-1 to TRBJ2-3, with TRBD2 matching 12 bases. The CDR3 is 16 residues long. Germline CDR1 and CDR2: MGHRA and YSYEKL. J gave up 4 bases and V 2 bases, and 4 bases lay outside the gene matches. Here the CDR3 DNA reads TGCGCCAGCAGCCAATCCCCTAGCGGGGGGGCAGATACGCAGTATTTT. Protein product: CASSQSPSGGADTQYF.

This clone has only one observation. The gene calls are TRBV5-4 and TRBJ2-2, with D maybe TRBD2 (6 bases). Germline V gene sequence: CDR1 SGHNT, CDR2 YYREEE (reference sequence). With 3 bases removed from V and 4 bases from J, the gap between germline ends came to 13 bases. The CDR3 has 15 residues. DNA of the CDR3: TGTGCCAGCAGCTCGGGCGGGGTTGGCACCGGGGAGCTGTTTTTT. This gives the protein CASSSGGVGTGELFF.

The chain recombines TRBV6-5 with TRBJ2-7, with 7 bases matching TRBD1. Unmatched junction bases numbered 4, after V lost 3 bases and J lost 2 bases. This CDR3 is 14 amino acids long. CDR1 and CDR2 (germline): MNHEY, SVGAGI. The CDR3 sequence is CASSYDRDTYEQYF. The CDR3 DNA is TGTGCCAGCAGTTATGACAGGGACACCTACGAGCAGTACTTC.

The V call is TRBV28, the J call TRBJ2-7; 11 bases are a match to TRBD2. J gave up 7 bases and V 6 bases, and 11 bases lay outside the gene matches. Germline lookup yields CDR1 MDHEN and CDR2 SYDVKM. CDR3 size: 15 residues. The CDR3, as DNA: TGTGCCAGCAGGATACTAGCGGGAGAGATGTGGGAGCAGTACTTC. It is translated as CASRILAGEMWEQYF.

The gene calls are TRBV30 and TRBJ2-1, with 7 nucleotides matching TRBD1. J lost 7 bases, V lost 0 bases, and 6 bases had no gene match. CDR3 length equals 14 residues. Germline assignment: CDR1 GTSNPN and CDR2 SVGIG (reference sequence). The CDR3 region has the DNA TGTGCCTGGAGTGTTCAGCAGGGGGTAAATGAGCAGTTCTTC. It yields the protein CAWSVQQGVNEQFF.

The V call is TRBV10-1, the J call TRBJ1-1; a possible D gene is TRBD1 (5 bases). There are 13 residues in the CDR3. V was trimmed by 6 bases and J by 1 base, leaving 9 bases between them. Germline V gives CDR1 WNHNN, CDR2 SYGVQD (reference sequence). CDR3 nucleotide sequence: TGCGCCAGCAGACAGCAGGGGAACACTGAAGCTTTCTTT. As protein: CASRQQGNTEAFF.